This T cell receptor beta chain was recorded in a study of T cell responses to AZD1222 COVID-19 vaccine. Study-level background: Second-dose timings of about 4 or about 12 weeks were pooled. Study results and limitations: Spike-specific TCRs gained breadth and depth after people received two AZD1222 doses. Unmutated regions of variants are reportedly targeted by nearly half of spike-specific TCRs.

A remark on this clone: No antigen is known for it.

Germline CDR1 and CDR2: LNHDA and SQIVND (reference sequence). V was cut by 6 bases and J by 6 bases, with 17 bases left in between. The CDR3 length is 15 residues. Libraries were prepared by immunoSEQ multiplex PCR; TCRdb keeps only in-frame clonotypes and omits some of them. The sample contains some 150,000 clones, about 87% of which appear only once. Source: peripheral blood, taken on day 0 of AZD1222 vaccination. This clonotype was obtained from an adult in good health. The chain couples TRBV19 to TRBJ2-2; maybe TRBD1 (6 bases). CDR3 coding DNA: TGTGCCAGTAGCCCCGAACAGGGTTCCCCCGGGGAGCTGTTTTTT. Translated: CASSPEQGSPGELFF. Combining the CDR3 with reference TRBV19 and TRBJ2-2 gives the whole variable domain DGGITQSPKYLFRKEGQNVTLSCEQNLNHDAMYWYRQDPGQGLRLIYYSQIVNDFQKGDIAEGYSVSREKKESFPLTVTSAQKNPTAFYLCASSPEQGSPGELFFGEGSRLTVL.